This TCR beta chain originates from a study of OX40 agonist ivuxolimab in advanced cancers. Study-level information: While on treatment, patients had intravenous ivuxolimab at 0.01 to 10 mg/kg every 2 weeks. At roughly 83% male, the cohort had a mean age of around 56 years, ranging from 23 to 79.

The repertoire was sequenced with immunoSEQ multiplex PCR; TCRdb's copy has only in-frame clones and lacks some. The data hold around 77,000 clones, with roughly nine tenths observed a single time. V was pared by 5 bases and J by 4 bases, with 5 bases of the junction left unmatched. Germline CDR1 is SGHAT and CDR2 is FQNNGV. This CDR3 is built from 14 residues. This receptor was obtained from an adult with an advanced solid tumor such as melanoma, head and neck, liver or kidney cancer. This chain uses TRBV11-2 with TRBJ2-1; 7 bases line up with TRBD2. Material: CD4+ or CD8+ T cells sorted from blood, obtained in a trial of the OX40 agonist ivuxolimab. The CDR3, as DNA: TGTGCCAGCAGCGTGCCGGGGGGTTACAATGAGCAGTTCTTC. This encodes CASSVPGGYNEQFF. Based on the CDR3 plus reference TRBV11-2 and TRBJ2-1, the full variable domain is EAGVAQSPRYKIIEKRQSVAFWCNPISGHATLYWYQQILGQGPKLLIQFQNNGVVDDSQLPKDRFSAERLKGVDSTLKIQPAKLEDSAVYLCASSVPGGYNEQFFGPGTRLTVL.